Sequencing of this TCR beta chain was carried out in a study of shared clonotypes between healthy human individuals. V dropped 8 bases and J dropped 2 bases, with 8 bases sitting between them. The CDR3 is 12 amino acids. Per germline, CDR1 MDHEN and CDR2 SYDVKM. TCRdb's copy holds only in-frame clones and misses some; the assay was immunoSEQ multiplex PCR. The sample lists roughly 2,300,000 clones, roughly 92% occurring once. The chain joins TRBV28 to TRBJ2-3; D is ambiguous. The specimen was naive CD4+ T cells from PBMCs. This sample's subset: CD45RA+ positively selected. This sequence was found in a man between 18 and 35 years old in good health. Some clones in this sample may be carry-over from other donors' samples. CDR3 sequence: CASSHSTDTQYF. In nucleotides, the CDR3 is TGTGCCAGCTCTCATTCCACAGATACGCAGTATTTT.